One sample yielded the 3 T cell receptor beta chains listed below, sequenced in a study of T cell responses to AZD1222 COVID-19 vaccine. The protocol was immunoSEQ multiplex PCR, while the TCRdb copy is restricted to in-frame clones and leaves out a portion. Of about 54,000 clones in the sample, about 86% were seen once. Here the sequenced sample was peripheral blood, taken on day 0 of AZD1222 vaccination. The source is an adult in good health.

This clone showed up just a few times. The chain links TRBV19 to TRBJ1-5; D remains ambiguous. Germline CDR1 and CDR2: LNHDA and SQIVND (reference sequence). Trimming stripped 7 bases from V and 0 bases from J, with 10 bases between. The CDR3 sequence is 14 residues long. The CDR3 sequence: CASTLGNSNQPQHF. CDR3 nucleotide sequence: TGTGCCAGTACCTTGGGGAATAGCAATCAGCCCCAGCATTTT. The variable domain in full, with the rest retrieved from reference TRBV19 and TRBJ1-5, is DGGITQSPKYLFRKEGQNVTLSCEQNLNHDAMYWYRQDPGQGLRLIYYSQIVNDFQKGDIAEGYSVSREKKESFPLTVTSAQKNPTAFYLCASTLGNSNQPQHFGDGTRLSIL.

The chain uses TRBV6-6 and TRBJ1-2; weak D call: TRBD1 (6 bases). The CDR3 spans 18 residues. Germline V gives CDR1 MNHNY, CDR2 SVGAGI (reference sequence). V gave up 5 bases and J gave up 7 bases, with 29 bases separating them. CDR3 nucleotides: TGTGCCAGCAGTCCCCTAAGTGGGGGTAAAGGGGGGCCGGGTGGCTACACCTTC. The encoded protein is CASSPLSGGKGGPGGYTF.

As DNA, the CDR3 is TGCAGCGTCCTCGGGGGAGCCAAAAACATTCAGTACTTC. Residues: CSVLGGAKNIQYF. This chain uses TRBV29-1 with TRBJ2-4; D may be TRBD2 (6 bases). The CDR3 has 13 amino acids. V shed 6 bases and J shed 0 bases, with 9 bases lying between them. Germline V lookup: CDR1 SQVTM, CDR2 ANQGSEA.